Shown below are 5 T cell receptor beta chains from a single sample sequenced in a study of blood T cell repertoires in COVID-19. Using immunoSEQ multiplex PCR, the repertoire was profiled, and TCRdb retains in-frame clones only, with some absent. This sample has hundreds of thousands of clones; about 85% occur once, and the top ten carry 3%. Sequencing used peripheral blood. The source of these receptors is a young man with active or convalescent COVID-19.

The chain couples TRBV9 to TRBJ1-2; D is uncertain. The CDR3 loop spans 15 amino acids. Germline V gives CDR1 SGDLS, CDR2 YYNGEE. V dropped 0 bases and J dropped 0 bases, with 9 bases sitting between them. The CDR3 DNA is TGTGCCAGCAGCGTAGAGAACAGAGCTAACTATGGCTACACCTTC. This sequence encodes CASSVENRANYGYTF.

This chain links TRBV5-1 with TRBJ2-1; TRBD2 aligns across 11 bases. This CDR3 region has 15 residues. The germline V gene encodes CDR1 SGHRS and CDR2 YFSETQ. V lost 4 bases, J lost 5 bases, and 5 bases stayed unmatched. This chain's CDR3 is CASSLEGLADNEQFF. CDR3 bases: TGCGCCAGCAGCCTGGAGGGACTAGCGGACAATGAGCAGTTCTTC.

This clone showed up just a few times. The CDR3: CASSQRSSGRLKQYF. In DNA, the CDR3 is TGTGCCAGCAGCCAAAGGTCTAGCGGCCGTCTCAAGCAGTACTTC. The V gene is TRBV3-1 (or the pseudogene TRBV3-2), the J gene TRBJ2-7; the match to TRBD2 covers 7 bases. CDR3 length: 15 residues. CDR1 and CDR2 from the germline V gene are LGHDT and YNNKEL (reference sequence). The V gene end was trimmed by 2 bases and the J gene end by 8 bases; junction bases not matched to a gene: 12.

J is TRBJ1-6 and V is TRBV2; D is undetermined. The germline V gene encodes CDR1 SNHLY and CDR2 FYNNEI. The CDR3 has 16 amino acids. Between the trimmed V and J ends, which lost 7 bases and 0 bases, there was a span of 13 bases. The CDR3 sequence: CASTMQEDSYNSPLHF. In nucleotides, the CDR3 is TGTGCCAGCACGATGCAGGAGGACTCCTATAATTCACCCCTCCACTTT.

This clone was recorded a few times. This chain links TRBV18 with TRBJ2-1; 11 nucleotides align to TRBD2. Germline loops: CDR1 KGHSH, CDR2 LQKENI. V shed 4 bases and J 1 base; nucleotides not matched to a gene: 3. There are 16 residues in the CDR3. CDR3 in amino acids: CASSLTSGSSYNEQFF. As DNA, the CDR3 is TGTGCCAGCTCACTAACTAGCGGGAGTTCCTACAATGAGCAGTTCTTC.